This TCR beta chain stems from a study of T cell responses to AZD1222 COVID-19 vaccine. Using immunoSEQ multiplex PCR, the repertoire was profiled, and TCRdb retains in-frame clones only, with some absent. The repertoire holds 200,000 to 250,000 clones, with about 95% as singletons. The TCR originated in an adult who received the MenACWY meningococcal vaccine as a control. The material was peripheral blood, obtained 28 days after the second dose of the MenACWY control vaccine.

The CDR3 sequence: CASSGNGAAKTDTQYF. Written as DNA, the CDR3 is TGTGCCAGCAGTGGAAATGGAGCGGCGAAAACAGATACGCAGTATTTT. This chain links TRBV28 with TRBJ2-3; perhaps TRBD2 as D (5 bases). CDR3 length equals 16 residues. Germline lookup yields CDR1 MDHEN and CDR2 SYDVKM. V was pared by 5 bases and J by 3 bases, with 18 bases between.